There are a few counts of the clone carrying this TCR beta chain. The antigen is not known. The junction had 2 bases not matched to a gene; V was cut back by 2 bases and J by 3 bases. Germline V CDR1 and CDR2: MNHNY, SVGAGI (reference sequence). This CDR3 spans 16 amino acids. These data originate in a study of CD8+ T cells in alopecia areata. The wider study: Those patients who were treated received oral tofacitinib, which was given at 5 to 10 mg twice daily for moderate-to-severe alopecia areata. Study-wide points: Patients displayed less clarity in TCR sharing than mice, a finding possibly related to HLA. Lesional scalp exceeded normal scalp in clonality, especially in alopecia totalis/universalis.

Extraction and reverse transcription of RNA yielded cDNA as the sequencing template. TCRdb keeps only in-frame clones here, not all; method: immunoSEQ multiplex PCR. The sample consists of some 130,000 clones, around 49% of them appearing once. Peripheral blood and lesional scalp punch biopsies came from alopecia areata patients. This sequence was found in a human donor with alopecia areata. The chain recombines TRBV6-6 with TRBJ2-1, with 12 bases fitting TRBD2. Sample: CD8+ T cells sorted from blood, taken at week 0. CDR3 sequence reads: CASSYETSGGYNEQFF. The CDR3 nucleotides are TGTGCCAGCAGTTACGAGACTAGCGGGGGCTACAATGAGCAGTTCTTC.